This T cell receptor (beta chain) was sequenced for a study of shared clonotypes between healthy human individuals. The length of the CDR3 is 16 residues. Trimming cost V 0 bases and J 6 bases; bases outside gene matches: 5. Germline values: CDR1 MNHEY, CDR2 SVGAGI. Using immunoSEQ multiplex PCR, the repertoire was profiled, and TCRdb retains in-frame clones only, with some absent. The table has over a million clones, 75% to 85% seen once; the top ten hold about 0.52%. There are a few counts of this clone. Specimen: memory CD4+ T cells from PBMCs. The sample's subset: CD45RA-negative fraction. The chain recombines TRBV6-5 with TRBJ2-1; TRBD1 matches 10 bases. This sequence originates from a young man in good health. Some clones in this sample may be carry-over from other donors' samples. The CDR3 reads CASSYSQGQGVNEQFF. Here the CDR3 DNA reads TGTGCCAGCAGTTACTCTCAAGGACAGGGGGTCAATGAGCAGTTCTTC.